This T cell receptor (beta chain) was retrieved from a study of beta chain features in type 1 diabetes. The CDR3 runs 14 residues. Germline loops: CDR1 SEHNR, CDR2 FQNEAQ (reference sequence). Reverse transcribing all isolated RNA meant expressed TCRB transcripts were sequenced. Libraries were prepared by immunoSEQ multiplex PCR; TCRdb keeps only in-frame clonotypes and omits some of them. Here the sample spans under 150,000 clones, approximately 10% being singletons. In its sample, this clone was seen a few times. Its matching antigen is unknown. Findings of the study overall: TCRB CDR3s from Type 1 diabetes patients were moderately but significantly shorter in all four CD4+ subsets.

Sample: central memory CD4+ T cells from blood. The chain joins TRBV7-9 to TRBJ2-1; TRBD2 aligns across 10 bases. The sequence derives from a man aged 25-40 years with type 1 diabetes. CDR3 loop: CATVQRGGRDEQFF. In DNA, the CDR3 is TGTGCGACCGTACAGCGGGGGGGCCGGGATGAGCAGTTCTTC.